This T cell receptor (beta chain) was obtained from a study of blood T cells in healthy people across ages. Using a J-beta primer mix together with a sample-barcoded 5' primer, a second PCR was run for roughly 6 to 12 cycles. From the 5' RACE reads, TCRdb called clonotypes with MiXCR, one entry per CDR3 protein. The data show 1.5 million to 2 million distinct CDR3 sequences, about 50% seen once. In each sample, at least 6.5 million PBMCs were isolated. This clonotype was detected a few times. Sequencing was performed on blood. The clonotype was recovered from a middle-aged woman in good health.

The CDR3 protein is CASSALPQGRLETQYF. In DNA, the CDR3 is TGTGCCAGCAGTGCACTACCACAGGGTAGACTGGAGACCCAGTACTTC. This rearrangement joins TRBV12-3 or TRBV12-4 to TRBJ2-5; TRBD1 is a possible D gene (6 bases). Trimming left V 5 bases short and J 5 bases short, with 21 bases between. The CDR3 spans 16 residues.